The 17 T cell receptor beta chains below were found in one sample sequenced in a study of shared clonotypes between healthy human individuals. Some clones are missing from TCRdb's copy, which holds only in-frame ones; the method was immunoSEQ multiplex PCR. This table holds around 510,000 clones, approximately 95% found once. Material for sequencing was naive CD4+ T cells sorted from blood. This sample's subset: CD45RA+ positively selected. All receptors come from a woman younger than 45 in good health.

The rearrangement links TRBV10-2 to TRBJ1-2, with a tentative D call TRBD1 (6 bases). The CDR3 has 16 amino acids. Trimming took off 3 bases at V and 4 bases at J, with 18 bases between the two ends. Germline lookup yields CDR1 WSHSY and CDR2 SAAADI. The CDR3 DNA sequence: TGCGCCAGCAGTGACCCTTTCGACAGGATCGCCTATGGCTACACCTTC. It specifies CASSDPFDRIAYGYTF.

This chain joins TRBV2 and TRBJ1-1; 12 nucleotides agree with TRBD1. J lost 0 bases, V lost 1 base, and 3 bases had no gene match. The CDR3 length is 17 residues. The germline V gene encodes CDR1 SNHLY and CDR2 FYNNEI. The CDR3 spells CASSEGGQGAVNTEAFF. CDR3 DNA sequence: TGTGCCAGCAGTGAAGGGGGACAGGGGGCAGTGAACACTGAAGCTTTCTTT. Variable domain in full (rest from reference TRBV2 and TRBJ1-1): EPEVTQTPSHQVTQMGQEVILRCVPISNHLYFYWYRQILGQKVEFLVSFYNNEISEKSEIFDDQFSVERPDGSNFTLKIRSTKLEDSAMYFCASSEGGQGAVNTEAFFGQGTRLTVV.

The chain joins TRBV9 to TRBJ2-5; 12 bases are a match to TRBD2. Germline loops: CDR1 SGDLS, CDR2 YYNGEE. The CDR3 loop spans 14 amino acids. The junction had 3 bases not matched to a gene; V was cut back by 4 bases and J by 5 bases. The CDR3 region has the DNA TGTGCCAGCAGCCCTCTAGCGGGAGGGGAGACCCAGTACTTC. Amino acids: CASSPLAGGETQYF.

The J gene is TRBJ1-1, the V gene TRBV6-1; 7 nucleotides align to TRBD1. With 8 bases clipped from V and 6 bases from J, the junction kept 6 bases outside the gene matches. This CDR3 is built from 12 residues. The germline V gene has CDR1 MNHNS and CDR2 SASEGT. The CDR3 loop is CASRDSWPEAFF. In DNA form, the CDR3 reads TGTGCCAGCCGGGACAGTTGGCCTGAAGCTTTCTTT.

The chain joins TRBV7-2 to TRBJ2-7; 7 bases map to TRBD2. Germline V gene data show CDR1 as SGHTA and CDR2 as FQGNSA. With 3 bases clipped from V and 2 bases from J, the junction kept 19 bases outside the gene matches. This CDR3 is 19 amino acids long. The CDR3, as DNA: TGTGCCAGCAGCTTCCAACCCCCGGGACTACCCTCAATTACCTACGAGCAGTACTTC. Its protein product is CASSFQPPGLPSITYEQYF.

The V and J genes are TRBV9 and TRBJ2-1; 9 nucleotides align to TRBD2. CDR1 SGDLS and CDR2 YYNGEE come from the germline V gene. V was clipped by 3 bases and J by 0 bases; unmatched bases: 4. The CDR3 is 16 amino acids. CDR3: CASSGLAVSSYNEQFF. The CDR3 DNA reads as TGTGCCAGCAGCGGACTAGCGGTCAGCTCCTACAATGAGCAGTTCTTC.

The gene calls are TRBV5-6 and TRBJ1-4; D unclear. CDR1 and CDR2 (germline): SGHDT, YYEEEE. Trimming cost V 1 base and J 7 bases, with 8 bases left between them. This CDR3 spans 13 amino acids. The CDR3 DNA sequence: TGTGCCAGCAGCTTGTGGGAAGGTGAAAAACTGTTTTTT. Its translation is CASSLWEGEKLFF.

This sequence joins TRBV19 and TRBJ1-1, with D possibly matching TRBD1 (6 bases). Per germline, CDR1 LNHDA and CDR2 SQIVND (reference sequence). This CDR3 contains 13 residues. V lost 5 bases to trimming and J lost 3 bases, with 10 bases between them. CDR3 in DNA: TGTGCCAGTAGTGTTACAGGGTACACTGAAGCTTTCTTT. Amino acids: CASSVTGYTEAFF.

The rearrangement joins TRBV7-9 to TRBJ1-1; D unresolved. V was shortened by 11 bases and J by 5 bases, with 12 bases between the two germline ends. The CDR3 is made up of 11 amino acids. Germline CDR1 SEHNR, CDR2 FQNEAQ (reference sequence). The CDR3 here is CAYQGWTEAFF. CDR3 coding DNA: TGTGCCTACCAAGGGTGGACTGAAGCTTTCTTT.

J is TRBJ2-3 and V is TRBV9, with D possibly TRBD1 on 5 matching bases. The germline gives CDR1 SGDLS, CDR2 YYNGEE. This CDR3 has 15 residues. Deletions cut 2 bases from V and 2 bases from J, with 12 bases between. CDR3 loop: CASSVLSGSTDTQYF. DNA of the CDR3: TGTGCCAGCAGCGTCCTCTCAGGGTCCACAGATACGCAGTATTTT.

This chain joins TRBV28 and TRBJ1-5; 8 bases are shared with TRBD1. This CDR3 has 17 residues. V was pared by 6 bases and J by 0 bases, with 10 bases of the junction left unmatched. Per germline, CDR1 MDHEN and CDR2 SYDVKM. This CDR3 is CASRPGQGSLSNQPQHF. DNA for the CDR3: TGTGCCAGCAGGCCCGGACAGGGCTCCCTTAGCAATCAGCCCCAGCATTTT.

V gene TRBV4-1 combines with J gene TRBJ2-1; no clear D. The germline gives CDR1 MGHRA, CDR2 YSYEKL. The CDR3 extends over 15 amino acids. Trimming pared 4 bases from V and 8 bases from J, leaving 18 bases between. Written as DNA, the CDR3 is TGCGCCAGCAGCCGCGTCAGGTCCAATGGGGATGAGCAGTTCTTC. It specifies CASSRVRSNGDEQFF.

The chain has TRBV7-9 and TRBJ2-7, with TRBD1 matching over 8 bases. The CDR3 length is 14 residues. Looked up from germline, CDR1 is SEHNR and CDR2 is FQNEAQ (reference sequence). The trim removed 5 bases at V and 4 bases at J, leaving 7 bases unmatched. For the CDR3, the DNA is TGTGCCAGCAGCATCTTAACAGGGGGATACGAGCAGTACTTC. It codes for CASSILTGGYEQYF.

The chain employs TRBV5-4 and TRBJ2-4; 9 nucleotides line up with TRBD1. The germline CDR1 and CDR2 sequences are SGHNT and YYREEE (reference sequence). V was pared by 0 bases and J by 3 bases, with 7 bases of the junction left unmatched. The CDR3 has 17 residues. The CDR3 DNA is TGTGCCAGCAGCTTGGCAGGGACAGGGTTTTTCAAAAACATTCAGTACTTC. As protein: CASSLAGTGFFKNIQYF.

The genes are TRBV5-1 and TRBJ2-5; D gene uncertain. This CDR3 is 15 amino acids long. CDR1 is SGHRS and CDR2 is YFSETQ in the germline V gene. Trimming stripped 4 bases from V and 0 bases from J, with 13 bases between. Here the CDR3 DNA reads TGCGCCAGCAGCCCACTGCCGGGCTACCAAGAGACCCAGTACTTC. It encodes CASSPLPGYQETQYF.

The rearrangement uses TRBV28 and TRBJ2-5; D uncertain. The CDR3 runs to 14 residues. The germline gives CDR1 MDHEN, CDR2 SYDVKM. Trimming shortened V by 1 base and J by 6 bases, and 12 bases separated the two germline ends. The CDR3 is CASSLFSVSKTQYF. CDR3 coding DNA: TGTGCCAGCAGTTTATTCTCGGTATCAAAGACCCAGTACTTC.

The rearrangement joins TRBV15 to TRBJ2-7; D unresolved. CDR3 length: 12 residues. Trimming removed 3 bases at V and 9 bases at J, with 12 bases between. Germline CDR1 LNHNV, CDR2 YYDKDF (reference sequence). The CDR3 DNA reads TGTGCCACCAGCAGTGGGATCCTGGGGCAGTACTTC. Translating it yields CATSSGILGQYF.